Shown below are 8 T cell receptor beta chains from a single sample sequenced in a study of blood T cells in healthy people across ages. Combining a sample-barcoded 5' primer with a J-beta primer mix, a second PCR ran for roughly 7 to 11 cycles. TCRdb recomputed calls from the 5' RACE reads with MiXCR, one row per CDR3 protein. In the table there are over 700,000 distinct CDR3 sequences, 53% of which are singletons. Material for sequencing was blood. Receptor source: a man aged 80 or over in good health.

The sample holds a few counts of this clonotype. This sequence may be a read error, since a much larger clone differs from it by one base. The J gene is TRBJ2-3, the V gene TRBV2, with TRBD2 matching over 8 bases. V shed 3 bases, J shed 14 bases, and the junction held 7 bases outside the gene matches. From germline, CDR1 is SNHLY and CDR2 FYNNEI. This CDR3 is 12 amino acids long. CDR3 DNA sequence: TGTGCCAGCAGTGAGGGGACTAGATACGCGTATTTT. As protein: CASSEGTRYAYF.

This clonotype occurred a few times. The V call is TRBV7-2, the J call TRBJ2-3, with a tentative D call TRBD2 (6 bases). The CDR3 spans 15 residues. Germline V gene data show CDR1 as SGHTA and CDR2 as FQGNSA. The germline V and J ends were trimmed by 6 bases and 6 bases, with 19 bases remaining between them. CDR3 loop: CASRPEGTRGDTQYF. CDR3 in DNA: TGTGCCAGCAGACCAGAAGGGACTCGGGGGGATACGCAGTATTTT.

Worth noting for this clonotype: At one boundary the junction diverges from the germline segment, which might be a read error. This chain joins TRBV6-6 and TRBJ1-2; TRBD1 agrees at 9 bases. Germline V gene lookup returns CDR1 MNHNY and CDR2 SVGAGI (reference sequence). The CDR3 contains 15 residues. As DNA, the CDR3 is TGTGCCAGCACCTTACGAGGACAGGGGAACTATAGCTACACCTTC. Translating gives CASTLRGQGNYSYTF.

The chain combines TRBV5-1 with TRBJ2-5; 8 bases are a match to TRBD2. The J call may not be correct, given that the DNA end is closer to TRBJ2-7. This CDR3 contains 15 residues. CDR1 is SGHRS, CDR2 YFSETQ, per germline. CDR3 protein: CASSFWGLVSDEQYF. The CDR3 DNA follows: TGCGCCAGCAGCTTTTGGGGACTAGTCTCGGACGAGCAGTACTTC.

This chain connects TRBV28 to TRBJ1-2; weak D call: TRBD1 (5 bases). Germline V lookup: CDR1 MDHEN, CDR2 SYDVKM. This CDR3 is 14 amino acids long. The germline V and J ends were trimmed by 2 bases and 6 bases, with 13 bases remaining between them. CDR3 sequence (DNA): TGTGCCAGCAGTTTAAGGGGCCTACAGCATGGCTACACCTTC. It yields the protein CASSLRGLQHGYTF.

Only a few counts were recorded for this clonotype. The chain couples TRBV7-2 to TRBJ2-7; 11 nucleotides line up with TRBD2. V was pared by 5 bases and J by 0 bases, with 9 bases of the junction left unmatched. The CDR3 is 17 residues long. CDR1 and CDR2 from the germline V gene are SGHTA and FQGNSA. For the CDR3, the DNA is TGTGCCAGCAGCCCCCACCATCTAGCGGGAGGCTCCTACGAGCAGTACTTC. Amino acid sequence: CASSPHHLAGGSYEQYF.

This clonotype was seen once. A much larger clone differs by one base, so this may be a read error. The chain joins TRBV24-1 to TRBJ2-1; D is unclear. CDR3 length equals 14 residues. Germline CDR1 KGHDR, CDR2 SFDVKD. In nucleotides, the CDR3 is TGTGCCGCCAGTGATTTCCCGACGGCGAATGAGCAGTTCTTC. It yields the protein CAASDFPTANEQFF.

V and J are TRBV3-1 and TRBJ1-2; D is undetermined. The germline V gene has CDR1 LGHDT and CDR2 YNNKEL (reference sequence). Trimming took 0 bases from V and 5 from J, leaving 16 bases between them. CDR3 size: 16 residues. This CDR3 is CASSQEYQDPPYGYTF. The CDR3 region has the DNA TGTGCCAGCAGCCAAGAGTACCAGGATCCCCCATATGGCTACACCTTC.